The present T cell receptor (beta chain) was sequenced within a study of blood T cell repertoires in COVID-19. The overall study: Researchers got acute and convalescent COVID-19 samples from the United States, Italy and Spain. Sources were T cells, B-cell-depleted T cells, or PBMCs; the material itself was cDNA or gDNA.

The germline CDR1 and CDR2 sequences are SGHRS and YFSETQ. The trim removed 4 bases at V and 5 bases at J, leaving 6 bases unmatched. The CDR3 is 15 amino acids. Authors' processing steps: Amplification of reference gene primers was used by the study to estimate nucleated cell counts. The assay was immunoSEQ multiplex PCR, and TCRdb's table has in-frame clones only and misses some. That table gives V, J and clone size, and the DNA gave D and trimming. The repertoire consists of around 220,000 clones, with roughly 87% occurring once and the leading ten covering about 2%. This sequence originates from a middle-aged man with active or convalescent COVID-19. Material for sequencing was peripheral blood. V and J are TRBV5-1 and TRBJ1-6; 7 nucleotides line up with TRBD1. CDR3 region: CASSPGTVNNSPLHF. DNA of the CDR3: TGCGCCAGCAGCCCCGGGACAGTGAATAATTCACCCCTCCACTTT.